The 19 T cell receptor beta chains presented below share a single source sample, sequenced in a study of shared T cell receptors in the human thymus. The assay was immunoSEQ multiplex PCR, and TCRdb's table has in-frame clones only and misses some. The table records 500,000 to 750,000 clones, around nine tenths of them present only once. These sequences were also reported in another study, on human thymus T cells.

Sequencing was performed on thymocytes. The receptors come from a boy less than two years old with a congenital heart defect.

The chain has TRBV4-1 and TRBJ1-5, with D uncertain. This CDR3 spans 15 amino acids. The germline V and J ends were trimmed by 1 base and 0 bases, with 7 bases remaining between them. Germline CDR1 and CDR2: MGHRA and YSYEKL. The CDR3 reads CASSQGRYSNQPQHF. The CDR3 nucleotides are TGCGCCAGCAGCCAAGGGCGGTATAGCAATCAGCCCCAGCATTTT.

This chain uses TRBV7-9 with TRBJ2-1; TRBD2 aligns across 10 bases. This CDR3 contains 14 residues. V gave up 6 bases and J gave up 2 bases; unmatched junction bases: 1. Germline CDR1 SEHNR, CDR2 FQNEAQ (reference sequence). The CDR3: CASSGLAAYNEQFF. DNA for the CDR3: TGTGCCAGCAGTGGACTAGCGGCCTACAATGAGCAGTTCTTC.

The V gene is TRBV10-2, the J gene TRBJ2-4, with 8 nucleotides matching TRBD1. J lost 3 bases, V lost 8 bases, and 12 bases had no gene match. This CDR3 is built from 16 residues. Germline V lookup: CDR1 WSHSY, CDR2 SAAADI. The CDR3 is CASGTPGGKGKNIQYF. The CDR3 DNA is TGCGCCAGCGGGACACCAGGGGGCAAGGGCAAAAACATTCAGTACTTC.

The V call is TRBV5-4, the J call TRBJ2-7; 9 bases agree with TRBD2. Germline V CDR1 and CDR2: SGHNT, YYREEE (reference sequence). There are 18 residues in the CDR3. V shed 1 base and J 4 bases; nucleotides not matched to a gene: 15. DNA of the CDR3: TGTGCCAGCAGCTTGACGAAACCCCCGGGACTAGCTTTGTACGAGCAGTACTTC. This translates into CASSLTKPPGLALYEQYF.

This chain joins TRBV4-1 and TRBJ2-4; a possible D gene is TRBD2 (6 bases). The V and J ends lost 4 bases and 1 base respectively, with 11 bases between them. Germline lookup yields CDR1 MGHRA and CDR2 YSYEKL. CDR3 size: 15 residues. The CDR3 loop is CASSPAGWAKNIQYF. The CDR3 DNA is TGCGCCAGCAGCCCGGCGGGGTGGGCCAAAAACATTCAGTACTTC.

V usage is TRBV28 and J usage is TRBJ1-1; the D gene is possibly TRBD1 (6 bases). Trimming took 0 bases from V and 4 from J, leaving 15 bases between them. The germline V gene has CDR1 MDHEN and CDR2 SYDVKM. The CDR3 is 16 amino acids. CDR3 in DNA: TGTGCCAGCAGTTTATGCACCGGGGGGCAACCCACTGAAGCTTTCTTT. Translated, it gives CASSLCTGGQPTEAFF.

The chain combines TRBV4-3 with TRBJ2-5, with 11 nucleotides matching TRBD1. The CDR3 is 17 residues long. In germline, CDR1 is LGHNA, CDR2 YSLEER. V lost 0 bases to trimming and J lost 3 bases; unmatched junction nucleotides: 6. CDR3 in amino acids: CASSQDIGGQGEETQYF. The CDR3, as DNA: TGCGCCAGCAGCCAAGATATAGGGGGACAGGGGGAAGAGACCCAGTACTTC.

This clone was seen a handful of times. The chain links TRBV7-8 to TRBJ2-7; D gene ambiguous. V gave up 3 bases and J gave up 2 bases, with 11 bases separating them. This CDR3 has 14 residues. CDR1 and CDR2 from the germline V gene are SGHVS and FQNEAQ. The CDR3 spells CASSFTGTAYEQYF. DNA of the CDR3: TGTGCCAGCAGCTTTACCGGTACGGCCTACGAGCAGTACTTC.

This clone was seen more than once but under ten times. The J gene is TRBJ1-2, the V gene TRBV28; D is ambiguous. V lost 5 bases and J 0 bases, leaving 7 bases between the germline ends. Germline V CDR1 and CDR2: MDHEN, SYDVKM. The CDR3 is made up of 13 amino acids. The CDR3 region is CASSPQANYGYTF. The CDR3 DNA reads as TGTGCCAGCAGTCCCCAGGCTAACTATGGCTACACCTTC.

The chain employs TRBV9 and TRBJ1-2; D possibly corresponds to TRBD1 (6 bases). V lost 4 bases to trimming and J lost 2 bases, with 15 bases between them. The CDR3 has 15 residues. Germline V gene lookup returns CDR1 SGDLS and CDR2 YYNGEE. DNA for the CDR3: TGTGCCAGCAGCCTTCAAGACAGGCCGAACTATGGCTACACCTTC. Its protein product is CASSLQDRPNYGYTF.

The V gene is TRBV10-3, the J gene TRBJ2-1; TRBD2 matches at 15 bases. Germline V gene sequence: CDR1 ENHRY, CDR2 SYGVKD. This CDR3 region has 19 residues. J gave up 7 bases and V 3 bases, and 13 bases lay outside the gene matches. CDR3 loop: CAISDPGTSGRLSGNEQFF. Written as DNA, the CDR3 is TGTGCCATCAGTGATCCCGGGACTAGCGGGAGGCTGTCGGGAAATGAGCAGTTCTTC.

The chain's CDR3 is CAISERDRESGELFF. CDR3 nucleotide sequence: TGTGCCATCAGTGAAAGGGACAGGGAAAGTGGGGAGCTGTTTTTT. The chain has TRBV10-3 and TRBJ2-2; 9 bases are a match to TRBD1. V shed 3 bases and J 8 bases; nucleotides not matched to a gene: 7. Germline CDR1 is ENHRY and CDR2 is SYGVKD. CDR3 length: 15 residues.

This chain uses TRBV10-3 with TRBJ2-2; 8 nucleotides align to TRBD1. With V trimmed by 6 bases and J by 5 bases, 8 bases remained unmatched. CDR3 length equals 15 residues. In germline, CDR1 is ENHRY, CDR2 SYGVKD. The CDR3 DNA reads as TGTGCCATCAGGAGAACAGGGGGAAGTACCGGGGAGCTGTTTTTT. Protein sequence: CAIRRTGGSTGELFF.

The chain links TRBV14 to TRBJ2-7; 9 nucleotides align to TRBD2. CDR3 length equals 15 residues. In germline, CDR1 is SGHDN, CDR2 FVKESK. After removal of 4 bases from V and 5 bases from J, the junction contained 9 bases not matched to a gene. The CDR3: CASSPEGLAFHEQYF. CDR3 nucleotides: TGTGCCAGCAGCCCTGAAGGACTAGCGTTCCACGAGCAGTACTTC.

V gene TRBV11-3 combines with J gene TRBJ2-1; possibly TRBD2 for D (6 bases). Trimming cost V 5 bases and J 4 bases, with 12 bases left between them. The germline V gene encodes CDR1 SGHNT and CDR2 YENEEA. CDR3 length equals 14 residues. The CDR3 region has the DNA TGTGCCAGCAGCCTCCGGAGGGAATACAATGAGCAGTTCTTC. It codes for CASSLRREYNEQFF. Full variable domain (missing parts from reference TRBV11-3 and TRBJ2-1): EAGVVQSPRYKIIEKKQPVAFWCNPISGHNTLYWYLQNLGQGPELLIRYENEEAVDDSQLPKDRFSAERLKGVDSTLKIQPAELGDSAVYLCASSLRREYNEQFFGPGTRLTVL.

The rearrangement uses TRBV11-2 and TRBJ2-7; 8 nucleotides agree with TRBD2. The V gene's germline CDR1 is SGHAT and CDR2 FQNNGV. The CDR3 is 16 amino acids. V lost 6 bases and J lost 1; bases outside the gene matches: 11. DNA for the CDR3: TGTGCCAGCAGATCCCGGGGGGGTAGGAGGTCCTACGAGCAGTACTTC. It yields the protein CASRSRGGRRSYEQYF.

This clone was detected only once. V usage is TRBV28 and J usage is TRBJ1-2; 8 positions match TRBD1. Germline V gene lookup returns CDR1 MDHEN and CDR2 SYDVKM. CDR3 length equals 17 residues. V shed 6 bases and J 7 bases; nucleotides not matched to a gene: 19. The DNA of the CDR3 is TGTGCCAGCAGGCCGCGGCAAGGGACAGGTAATTTTCGTGGCTACACCTTC. It specifies CASRPRQGTGNFRGYTF.

The CDR3 loop is CASSLVRTGLLPYEQYF. The CDR3 region has the DNA TGCGCCAGCAGCTTGGTACGTACGGGACTACTCCCCTACGAGCAGTACTTC. J is TRBJ2-7 and V is TRBV5-1; TRBD2 aligns across 7 bases. V lost 0 bases and J lost 2; bases outside the gene matches: 11. The CDR3 is 17 amino acids. Germline V gene data show CDR1 as SGHRS and CDR2 as YFSETQ. The complete variable domain, with remaining parts taken from reference TRBV5-1 and TRBJ2-7, reads KAGVTQTPRYLIKTRGQQVTLSCSPISGHRSVSWYQQTPGQGLQFLFEYFSETQRNKGNFPGRFSGRQFSNSRSEMNVSTLELGDSALYLCASSLVRTGLLPYEQYFGPGTRLTVT.

This clone was detected once. The chain employs TRBV5-4 and TRBJ2-1; D perhaps matches TRBD2 (6 bases). The V gene lost 3 bases and the J gene lost 2 bases, with 12 bases spanning the gap. CDR1 is SGHNT and CDR2 is YYREEE in the germline V gene (reference sequence). The CDR3 runs 15 residues. The CDR3 DNA reads as TGTGCCAGCAGCTCTTGGGACTGGGCCTACAATGAGCAGTTCTTC. It specifies CASSSWDWAYNEQFF.